The TCR beta chain described here comes from a study of T cell responses to AZD1222 COVID-19 vaccine. Findings of the study overall: Only after the peak T cell response were repertoires sampled.

The CDR3 length is 16 residues. CDR1 and CDR2 (germline): SGHRS, YFSETQ. V lost 4 bases and J 0 bases, leaving 13 bases between the germline ends. Points on this clone: Its antigen is undetermined.

Some clones are missing from TCRdb's copy, which holds only in-frame ones; the method was immunoSEQ multiplex PCR. The top ten hold around 5% of the sample, which has about 100,000 clones, 86% seen once. The source of this sequence is an adult in good health. This sample comprised peripheral blood, obtained on day 0 of AZD1222 vaccination. The rearrangement uses TRBV5-1 and TRBJ2-2; the D call may be TRBD1 or TRBD2 (5 bases each). The CDR3 is CASSLRGPANTGELFF. CDR3 in DNA: TGCGCCAGCAGCCTCCGGGGACCGGCGAACACCGGGGAGCTGTTTTTT.